The 21 T cell receptor beta chains below come from one sample, sequenced in a study of cytomegalovirus exposure and HLA in healthy donors. 60 Vbeta and 13 Jbeta primers were used in PCR. TCRdb keeps only in-frame clones here, not all; method: immunoSEQ multiplex PCR. The sample has over 65,000 clones, about 85% seen once. The sequencing sample was made of PBMCs. These receptors were obtained from a woman between 40 and 55 years old in good health and CMV-seropositive.

This chain uses TRBV19 with TRBJ1-3, with D unclear. This CDR3 contains 12 residues. The germline CDR1 and CDR2 sequences are LNHDA and SQIVND (reference sequence). Deletions cut 2 bases from V and 4 bases from J, with 3 bases between. The CDR3 loop is CASSISGNTIYF. The CDR3 DNA is TGTGCCAGTAGTATAAGCGGAAACACCATATATTTT.

The chain links TRBV28 to TRBJ1-3; D is uncertain. Trimming stripped 8 bases from V and 0 bases from J, with 17 bases between. The CDR3 runs to 16 residues. Germline CDR1 reads MDHEN; CDR2 reads SYDVKM. CDR3 protein: CASGERDKRSGNTIYF. The CDR3 DNA is TGTGCCAGCGGGGAGAGAGACAAGCGCTCTGGAAACACCATATATTTT. The entire variable domain, with the rest obtained from reference TRBV28 and TRBJ1-3, is as follows: DVKVTQSSRYLVKRTGEKVFLECVQDMDHENMFWYRQDPGLGLRLIYFSYDVKMKEKGDIPEGYSVSREKKERFSLILESASTNQTSMYLCASGERDKRSGNTIYFGEGSWLTVV.

To note about this clone: At the DNA level, this CDR3 is encoded by other sequences in the same sample as well. This sequence joins TRBV30 and TRBJ2-7; possible D gene TRBD2, 5 bases. The CDR3 length is 12 residues. V was pared by 0 bases and J by 6 bases, with 9 bases between. From germline, CDR1 is GTSNPN and CDR2 SVGIG (reference sequence). The CDR3 sequence is CAWSVRGREQYF. The CDR3 bases are TGTGCCTGGAGTGTACGCGGGCGCGAGCAGTACTTC.

This clone was seen a single time. The chain couples TRBV7-3 to TRBJ2-7, with D perhaps TRBD1 (6 bases). This CDR3 has 13 amino acids. V gave up 5 bases and J gave up 6 bases, with 14 bases separating them. CDR1 and CDR2 from the germline V gene are SGHTA and FQGTGA. This CDR3 reads CASSPSGVGEQYF. In DNA, the CDR3 is TGTGCCAGCAGCCCGTCAGGGGTCGGCGAGCAGTACTTC.

The genes are TRBV5-6 and TRBJ1-1, with TRBD1 as a possible D gene (5 bases). Trimming pared 4 bases from V and 4 bases from J, leaving 14 bases between. The CDR3 runs to 14 residues. Germline V gene sequence: CDR1 SGHDT, CDR2 YYEEEE. CDR3 protein: CASSPSGGSTEAFF. CDR3 bases: TGTGCCAGCAGCCCTTCCGGGGGTAGCACTGAAGCTTTCTTT.

This chain uses TRBV30 with TRBJ1-2, with D hard to call. The CDR3 runs 12 residues. Germline V gives CDR1 GTSNPN, CDR2 SVGIG (reference sequence). V was shortened by 2 bases and J by 4 bases, with 8 bases between the two germline ends. CDR3 nucleotide sequence: TGTGCCTGGAGTTCTTTGGCCTATGGCTACACCTTC. Its translation is CAWSSLAYGYTF.

The chain has TRBV12-5 and TRBJ1-1; D uncertain. The CDR3 spans 20 residues. V was cut by 2 bases and J by 1 base, with 26 bases left in between. The V gene's germline CDR1 is LGHNT and CDR2 FRNRAP. The CDR3 here is CASGLWSSLQQFAANTEAFF. The CDR3 DNA reads TGTGCTAGTGGTTTGTGGTCGTCCCTCCAACAGTTTGCCGCGAACACTGAAGCTTTCTTT.

The V gene is TRBV27, the J gene TRBJ1-4; D uncertain. The CDR3 consists of 14 residues. Germline V gene sequence: CDR1 MNHEY, CDR2 SMNVEV (reference sequence). V gave up 6 bases and J gave up 8 bases, with 16 bases separating them. The CDR3 loop is CASRTVPGNEKLFF. For the CDR3, the DNA is TGTGCCAGCAGAACGGTTCCAGGAAACGAAAAACTGTTTTTT.

The gene calls are TRBV5-1 and TRBJ1-3, with D perhaps matching TRBD1 (5 bases). Trimming removed 4 bases at V and 8 bases at J, with 13 bases between. The germline V gene encodes CDR1 SGHRS and CDR2 YFSETQ. The CDR3 sequence is 13 residues long. The CDR3 spells CASSLREGDTIYF. In DNA form, the CDR3 reads TGCGCCAGCAGCCTCAGGGAAGGAGACACCATATATTTT.

The chain recombines TRBV7-6 with TRBJ1-2; TRBD1 matches at 10 bases. V was pared by 4 bases and J by 0 bases, with 5 bases of the junction left unmatched. In germline, CDR1 is SGHVS, CDR2 FNYEAQ. The CDR3 is 16 amino acids. The CDR3 region has the DNA TGTGCCAGCAGCTCTCCCGACAGGGGGCCTAACTATGGCTACACCTTC. It encodes CASSSPDRGPNYGYTF.

The gene calls are TRBV9 and TRBJ2-1, with 7 bases lining up with TRBD2. The V and J ends lost 3 bases and 3 bases, in that order; junction bases with no gene match: 6. Germline assignment: CDR1 SGDLS and CDR2 YYNGEE. This CDR3 spans 15 amino acids. CDR3 amino acids: CASSEGASGYNEQFF. The CDR3 DNA sequence: TGTGCCAGCAGCGAAGGGGCTAGCGGCTACAATGAGCAGTTCTTC. The full variable domain, completed using reference TRBV9 and TRBJ2-1, is DSGVTQTPKHLITATGQRVTLRCSPRSGDLSVYWYQQSLDQGLQFLIQYYNGEERAKGNILERFSAQQFPDLHSELNLSSLELGDSALYFCASSEGASGYNEQFFGPGTRLTVL.

This clone was seen only a few times. The V call is TRBV11-2, the J call TRBJ1-1; D remains unclear. The CDR3 runs to 15 residues. CDR1 and CDR2 from the germline V gene are SGHAT and FQNNGV. Trimming took off 1 base at V and 1 base at J, with 10 bases between the two ends. The CDR3 DNA follows: TGTGCCAGCAGCTTAGGTCCGCGGGGGAACACTGAAGCTTTCTTT. This codes for CASSLGPRGNTEAFF.

The chain recombines TRBV6-4 with TRBJ1-5, with a possible D match to TRBD1 (5 bases). Trimming took off 5 bases at V and 3 bases at J, with 20 bases between the two ends. CDR1 and CDR2 from the germline V gene are MRHNA and SNTAGT. The CDR3 length is 17 residues. The CDR3 DNA follows: TGTGCCAGCAGTACCACCCGGGGGGACGGATACAATCAGCCCCAGCATTTT. This sequence encodes CASSTTRGDGYNQPQHF.

The chain links TRBV19 to TRBJ1-3, with 10 positions matching TRBD1. The J segment lost 0 bases and the V segment lost 1 base, leaving 12 bases of the junction unmatched. Looked up from germline, CDR1 is LNHDA and CDR2 is SQIVND (reference sequence). This CDR3 is 20 amino acids long. The CDR3 sequence is CASSIVLEGQGFSSGNTIYF. The DNA for the CDR3 is TGTGCCAGTAGTATAGTACTAGAGGGACAGGGGTTTAGCTCTGGAAACACCATATATTTT. Together with reference TRBV19 and TRBJ1-3, the CDR3 gives the full variable domain: DGGITQSPKYLFRKEGQNVTLSCEQNLNHDAMYWYRQDPGQGLRLIYYSQIVNDFQKGDIAEGYSVSREKKESFPLTVTSAQKNPTAFYLCASSIVLEGQGFSSGNTIYFGEGSWLTVV.

Only a few counts were recorded for this clone. The chain combines TRBV19 with TRBJ1-1, with 11 bases fitting TRBD1. The V and J ends lost 5 bases and 1 base, in that order; junction bases with no gene match: 9. Germline V gene data show CDR1 as LNHDA and CDR2 as SQIVND (reference sequence). The CDR3 covers 17 residues. The CDR3 region is CASSPRDRGNSNTEAFF. CDR3 in DNA: TGTGCCAGTAGTCCCCGGGACAGGGGGAACTCGAACACTGAAGCTTTCTTT.

The chain employs TRBV25-1 and TRBJ2-3, with 11 bases lining up with TRBD2. CDR1 and CDR2 from the germline V gene are MGHDK and SYGVNS. The CDR3 totals 15 residues. After removal of 5 bases from V and 6 bases from J, the junction contained 7 bases not matched to a gene. The CDR3 nucleotides read TGTGCCAGCAGTTTAGCGGGAGGGGACACCGATACGCAGTATTTT. Protein sequence: CASSLAGGDTDTQYF.

J is TRBJ2-1 and V is TRBV7-9; 11 bases are a match to TRBD1. Germline values: CDR1 SEHNR, CDR2 FQNEAQ (reference sequence). This CDR3 has 12 residues. V shed 3 bases, J shed 16 bases, and the junction held 5 bases outside the gene matches. CDR3 bases: TGTGCCAGCAGCTTTACCGGGACAGGGGGATTCTTC. Its protein is CASSFTGTGGFF.

The genes are TRBV11-2 and TRBJ1-1, with unresolved D. Germline lookup yields CDR1 SGHAT and CDR2 FQNNGV. V lost 2 bases and J 1 base, leaving 5 bases between the germline ends. The CDR3 is 13 residues long. CDR3 sequence reads: CASSLSGNTEAFF. CDR3 coding DNA: TGTGCCAGCAGCTTATCGGGGAACACTGAAGCTTTCTTT.

This chain connects TRBV7-3 to TRBJ2-3, with TRBD2 matching over 8 bases. J lost 3 bases, V lost 2 bases, and 7 bases had no gene match. CDR3 length equals 16 residues. Looked up from germline, CDR1 is SGHTA and CDR2 is FQGTGA. CDR3 bases: TGTGCCAGCAGCTTATGGCCGGGACTAGGAACAGATACGCAGTATTTT. Protein sequence: CASSLWPGLGTDTQYF.

The chain uses TRBV18 and TRBJ2-3, with D unclear. This CDR3 is built from 12 residues. Trimming took off 2 bases at V and 6 bases at J, with 6 bases between the two ends. Germline assignment: CDR1 KGHSH and CDR2 LQKENI. CDR3 region: CASSPARDTQYF. In DNA, the CDR3 is TGTGCCAGCTCACCAGCGAGGGATACGCAGTATTTT. Drawing the rest from reference TRBV18 and TRBJ2-3, the complete variable domain is NAGVMQNPRHLVRRRGQEARLRCSPMKGHSHVYWYRQLPEEGLKFMVYLQKENIIDESGMPKERFSAEFPKEGPSILRIQQVVRGDSAAYFCASSPARDTQYFGPGTRLTVL.

V gene TRBV9 combines with J gene TRBJ1-4, with D hard to call. V was clipped by 0 bases and J by 8 bases, with 8 bases between them. The length of the CDR3 is 13 residues. CDR1 and CDR2 from the germline V gene are SGDLS and YYNGEE. CDR3: CASSVGYEEKLFF. The CDR3 coding sequence is TGTGCCAGCAGCGTAGGCTACGAGGAAAAACTGTTTTTT.